This passage covers 29 T cell receptor beta chains from one sample sequenced in a study of early T cells in non-severe SARS-CoV-2 infection. A single record per CDR3 protein comes from TCRdb applying MiXCR to the 5' RACE reads. Among roughly 29,000 distinct CDR3 sequences listed, around 3% were seen once. The source material was whole blood. All receptors come from an adult who was a healthcare worker with PCR-confirmed SARS-CoV-2 infection or an uninfected control (not recorded which).

This chain uses TRBV3-1 with TRBJ1-2; 10 nucleotides agree with TRBD1. This CDR3 is built from 15 residues. The trim removed 4 bases at V and 2 bases at J, leaving 4 bases unmatched. Germline lookup yields CDR1 LGHDT and CDR2 YNNKEL (reference sequence). DNA of the CDR3: TGTGCCAGCAGCCCACGGACAGGGGGGAACTATGGCTACACCTTC. Protein: CASSPRTGGNYGYTF.

This clonotype was counted ten times or more. This chain uses TRBV7-2 with TRBJ1-1, with D unresolved. The CDR3 consists of 14 residues. Germline CDR1 is SGHTA and CDR2 is FQGNSA. The V gene lost 5 bases and the J gene lost 0 bases, with 10 bases spanning the gap. CDR3 DNA: TGTGCCAGCAGCGTTCGCTTCATGAACACTGAAGCTTTCTTT. As protein: CASSVRFMNTEAFF.

This clonotype was picked up many times. The rearrangement uses TRBV5-1 and TRBJ1-5; TRBD1 aligns across 7 bases. V trimming: 0 bases; J trimming: 3 bases; junction bases outside the gene matches: 9. The V gene's germline CDR1 is SGHRS and CDR2 YFSETQ. This CDR3 spans 17 amino acids. CDR3 loop: CASSLEGTGANNQPQHF. The DNA of the CDR3 is TGCGCCAGCAGCTTGGAAGGAACAGGGGCTAACAATCAGCCCCAGCATTTT. The full variable domain, its missing parts supplied by reference TRBV5-1 and TRBJ1-5, is KAGVTQTPRYLIKTRGQQVTLSCSPISGHRSVSWYQQTPGQGLQFLFEYFSETQRNKGNFPGRFSGRQFSNSRSEMNVSTLELGDSALYLCASSLEGTGANNQPQHFGDGTRLSIL.

This clonotype was recorded at least ten times. This sequence joins TRBV7-2 and TRBJ2-3, with D perhaps TRBD1 or TRBD2 (5 bases each). Germline V gene sequence: CDR1 SGHTA, CDR2 FQGNSA. V was clipped by 5 bases and J by 2 bases, with 11 bases between them. The CDR3 has 14 residues. This chain's CDR3 is CASSLDGTTDTQYF. CDR3 bases: TGTGCCAGCAGCCTCGACGGGACCACAGATACGCAGTATTTT.

This clonotype was seen ten or more times. This sequence joins TRBV7-2 and TRBJ2-5; the D is unclear. The CDR3 length is 14 residues. The V and J ends lost 0 bases and 4 bases respectively, with 9 bases between them. The germline gives CDR1 SGHTA, CDR2 FQGNSA. Here the CDR3 DNA reads TGTGCCAGCAGCTTAGCACCTACCGGAGAGACCCAGTACTTC. The encoded protein is CASSLAPTGETQYF.

Many counts were recorded for this clonotype. The chain uses TRBV7-9 and TRBJ1-1; no definite D call. Germline assignment: CDR1 SEHNR and CDR2 FQNEAQ (reference sequence). This CDR3 comprises 15 residues. The V end lost 6 bases, the J end lost 4 bases, and 18 bases lay between the germline ends. The CDR3, as DNA: TGTGCCAGCAGAGGCCGGGGAGGAAATCTCACTGAAGCTTTCTTT. It encodes CASRGRGGNLTEAFF.

This clonotype showed up many times. The chain links TRBV13 to TRBJ2-5, with D perhaps TRBD1 or TRBD2 (6 bases each). This CDR3 has 16 residues. Per germline, CDR1 PRHDT and CDR2 FYEKMQ (reference sequence). Trimming shortened V by 2 bases and J by 1 base, and 14 bases separated the two germline ends. This CDR3 reads CASSLRWGATQETQYF. CDR3 nucleotide sequence: TGTGCCAGCAGCTTAAGGTGGGGGGCGACCCAAGAGACCCAGTACTTC.

This clonotype came up many times. A junction boundary mismatches the germline segment, possibly from a read error. The rearrangement links TRBV6-1 to TRBJ1-1, with a possible D match to TRBD1 (6 bases). CDR1 is MNHNS and CDR2 is SASEGT in the germline V gene. This CDR3 has 18 amino acids. Here the CDR3 reads CASSDGIGGRVMKTEAFF. The CDR3 DNA reads TGTGCCAGCAGTGATGGGATCGGGGGGCGAGTCATGAAAACTGAAGCTTTCTTT.

This clonotype was observed many times. The genes are TRBV11-2 and TRBJ1-2; 8 bases fit TRBD1. CDR1 and CDR2 (germline): SGHAT, FQNNGV. This CDR3 contains 18 residues. The J segment lost 4 bases and the V segment lost 2 bases, leaving 15 bases of the junction unmatched. The DNA of the CDR3 is TGTGCCAGCAGCTTAAGGCCCGCTCAGGGGGCGCTGATCTATGGCTACACCTTC. It translates to CASSLRPAQGALIYGYTF.

This clonotype was counted many times. The rearrangement uses TRBV11-3 and TRBJ2-3, with 8 bases that match TRBD2. Germline CDR1 reads SGHNT; CDR2 reads YENEEA. V gave up 5 bases and J gave up 5 bases; unmatched junction bases: 12. The CDR3 has 16 residues. The CDR3 sequence: CASSPGGGLAGDTQYF. CDR3 nucleotide sequence: TGTGCCAGCAGCCCTGGGGGGGGGCTAGCGGGAGATACGCAGTATTTT.

In this sample, this clonotype turned up many times. V and J are TRBV20-1 and TRBJ2-3; tentatively, D is TRBD1 or TRBD2 (7 bases each). Between the trimmed V and J ends, which lost 3 bases and 5 bases, there was a span of 9 bases. CDR3 length: 12 amino acids. The germline V gene encodes CDR1 DFQATT and CDR2 SNEGSKA (reference sequence). CDR3 nucleotides: TGCAGTGCTAGCAGGGGGGGAGATACGCAGTATTTT. Amino acid sequence: CSASRGGDTQYF.

This clonotype counts as medium-sized. The chain has TRBV28 and TRBJ1-5, with 9 bases matching TRBD1. J gave up 5 bases and V 2 bases, and 4 bases lay outside the gene matches. Germline CDR1 is MDHEN and CDR2 is SYDVKM. The CDR3 totals 15 residues. Here the CDR3 reads CASSLLTGGYQPQHF. For the CDR3, the DNA is TGTGCCAGCAGTTTACTCACAGGGGGCTATCAGCCCCAGCATTTT. The full variable domain, with the rest looked up from reference TRBV28 and TRBJ1-5, is DVKVTQSSRYLVKRTGEKVFLECVQDMDHENMFWYRQDPGLGLRLIYFSYDVKMKEKGDIPEGYSVSREKKERFSLILESASTNQTSMYLCASSLLTGGYQPQHFGDGTRLSIL.

This clonotype has ten or more counts. This sequence joins TRBV7-6 and TRBJ2-5; tentatively, D is TRBD2 (6 bases). The CDR3 is made up of 16 amino acids. Germline lookup yields CDR1 SGHVS and CDR2 FNYEAQ. The V end lost 0 bases, the J end lost 5 bases, and 16 bases lay between the germline ends. CDR3 nucleotides: TGTGCCAGCAGCTTAGCTTTAGCGGTCCCTGGGGAGACCCAGTACTTC. This encodes CASSLALAVPGETQYF.

This clonotype appeared many times. The chain joins TRBV10-3 to TRBJ2-7; the match to TRBD1 covers 8 bases. The CDR3 extends over 13 amino acids. Germline trimming cut 8 bases from V and 3 bases from J; bases unmatched to any gene: 6. The germline CDR1 and CDR2 sequences are ENHRY and SYGVKD. The CDR3 DNA reads TGTGCCATCGCGCAGGGGGCTTTCTACGAGCAGTACGTC. It yields the protein CAIAQGAFYEQYV.

This clonotype is classed as medium-sized. The J gene is TRBJ1-4, the V gene TRBV12-3 or TRBV12-4, with D perhaps matching TRBD1 (5 bases). This CDR3 is built from 14 residues. V gave up 3 bases and J gave up 7 bases, with 12 bases separating them. The CDR3 sequence is CASSLGQGGEKLFF. The CDR3 DNA reads as TGTGCCAGCAGTTTGGGGCAGGGCGGTGAAAAACTGTTTTTT.

This clonotype was picked up many times. The chain recombines TRBV6-5 with TRBJ2-6; D is possibly TRBD1 (5 bases). The CDR3 sequence is 19 residues long. The V gene lost 2 bases and the J gene lost 1 base, with 18 bases spanning the gap. The germline V gene has CDR1 MNHEY and CDR2 SVGAGI. The CDR3 region has the DNA TGTGCCAGCAGTTACACGGCCGCAGGGCCAGGGTCTGGGGCCAACGTCCTGACTTTC. Protein sequence: CASSYTAAGPGSGANVLTF.

This clonotype has at least ten counts. The CDR3 DNA reads as TGTGCCAGCAGAGATAAAAGTGGACAGAAAAACATTCAGTACTTC. Residues: CASRDKSGQKNIQYF. V usage is TRBV2 and J usage is TRBJ2-4; D is possibly TRBD1 (6 bases). V gave up 6 bases and J gave up 4 bases, with 16 bases separating them. The CDR3 length is 15 residues. CDR1 is SNHLY and CDR2 is FYNNEI in the germline V gene.

This clonotype qualifies as medium-sized. This chain joins TRBV20-1 and TRBJ1-5, with D possibly being TRBD1 (6 bases). Between the trimmed V and J ends, which lost 1 base and 4 bases, there was a span of 14 bases. Germline V gene data show CDR1 as DFQATT and CDR2 as SNEGSKA (reference sequence). The CDR3 spans 15 residues. CDR3: CSARGRGRLNQPQHF. Written as DNA, the CDR3 is TGCAGTGCTAGAGGCAGGGGTAGGTTGAATCAGCCCCAGCATTTT.

This clonotype occurred a few times. Written as DNA, the CDR3 is TGTGCCAGCAGCGTTAGCGGGAGCACAGATACGCAGTATTTT. Residues: CASSVSGSTDTQYF. This sequence joins TRBV7-6 and TRBJ2-3; TRBD2 matches 7 bases. CDR1 is SGHVS, CDR2 FNYEAQ, per germline. With 5 bases clipped from V and 0 bases from J, the junction kept 2 bases outside the gene matches. The CDR3 sequence is 14 residues long.

This clonotype is deemed medium-sized. The rearrangement links TRBV5-5 to TRBJ2-2; maybe TRBD1 (6 bases). The V gene's germline CDR1 is SGHKS and CDR2 YYEKEE (reference sequence). The CDR3 spans 12 residues. Trimming cost V 6 bases and J 6 bases, with 9 bases left between them. Written as DNA, the CDR3 is TGTGCCAGCACTAGGGGGTCCGGGGAGCTGTTTTTT. This codes for CASTRGSGELFF.

This clonotype was detected ten times or more. The rearrangement links TRBV29-1 to TRBJ1-1, with D possibly matching TRBD1 (6 bases). Germline CDR1 reads SQVTM; CDR2 reads ANQGSEA. This CDR3 contains 12 residues. V was cut by 6 bases and J by 6 bases, with 14 bases left in between. The CDR3 sequence: CSVSTGIAEAFF. In DNA form, the CDR3 reads TGCAGCGTCTCTACAGGGATCGCTGAAGCTTTCTTT.

This clonotype was counted many times. This chain links TRBV6-5 with TRBJ1-1, with D unclear. The CDR3 has 15 amino acids. CDR1 is MNHEY, CDR2 SVGAGI, per germline. The ends were cut back, 4 bases at V and 7 bases at J, with 19 bases in the middle. The CDR3 here is CASSSPGIKGFEAFF. Written as DNA, the CDR3 is TGTGCCAGCAGTTCCCCAGGAATAAAGGGTTTTGAAGCTTTCTTT.

This clonotype was counted many times. The rearrangement links TRBV11-1 to TRBJ2-1, with unresolved D. Trimming pared 1 base from V and 9 bases from J, leaving 10 bases between. Germline V gene sequence: CDR1 SGHAT, CDR2 FQDESV (reference sequence). The CDR3 length is 13 residues. CDR3 loop: CASSLVVGSEQFF. The CDR3 nucleotides are TGTGCCAGCAGCTTAGTTGTGGGTAGTGAGCAGTTCTTC.

This clonotype occurred many times. This chain joins TRBV24-1 and TRBJ1-5; TRBD1 matches 7 bases. This CDR3 has 15 amino acids. The germline CDR1 and CDR2 sequences are KGHDR and SFDVKD. Trimming at V came to 4 bases and at J to 2 bases, leaving 4 bases not matched to a gene. The CDR3 DNA follows: TGTGCCACCAGTGAGACCGGGACAGGCAATCAGCCCCAGCATTTT. It is translated as CATSETGTGNQPQHF.

This clonotype was found many times. V gene TRBV5-1 combines with J gene TRBJ1-1; D not certain. The CDR3 extends over 13 amino acids. V gave up 7 bases and J gave up 1 base, with 11 bases separating them. Germline loops: CDR1 SGHRS, CDR2 YFSETQ. CDR3 amino acids: CASSNAGNTEAFF. In DNA, the CDR3 is TGCGCCAGCTCTAACGCAGGGAACACTGAAGCTTTCTTT. The variable domain in full, with the rest retrieved from reference TRBV5-1 and TRBJ1-1, is KAGVTQTPRYLIKTRGQQVTLSCSPISGHRSVSWYQQTPGQGLQFLFEYFSETQRNKGNFPGRFSGRQFSNSRSEMNVSTLELGDSALYLCASSNAGNTEAFFGQGTRLTVV.

Many counts were recorded for this clonotype. CDR3 loop: CASSFGQAVNEQFF. DNA of the CDR3: TGTGCCAGCAGTTTTGGACAGGCCGTCAATGAGCAGTTCTTC. The V and J genes are TRBV12-3 or TRBV12-4 and TRBJ2-1; TRBD1 matches 7 bases. The V and J ends lost 3 bases and 6 bases, in that order; junction bases with no gene match: 5. This CDR3 is 14 amino acids long.

This clonotype was recorded many times. The chain employs TRBV20-1 and TRBJ2-3, with TRBD1 matching over 10 bases. The CDR3 totals 13 residues. Trimming cost V 7 bases and J 4 bases; bases outside gene matches: 5. Per the germline V gene, CDR1 is DFQATT and CDR2 is SNEGSKA (reference sequence). CDR3 protein: CSVGTGVSDTQYF. In nucleotides, the CDR3 is TGCAGTGTCGGGACAGGGGTTTCAGATACGCAGTATTTT.

This clonotype has a count of ten or more. The gene calls are TRBV6-4 and TRBJ2-3; D possibly corresponds to TRBD2 (5 bases). This CDR3 contains 15 residues. Trimming took off 6 bases at V and 0 bases at J, with 13 bases between the two ends. Germline V lookup: CDR1 MRHNA, CDR2 SNTAGT. The CDR3: CASSRESSSTDTQYF. CDR3 DNA: TGTGCCAGCAGCCGGGAAAGTTCTAGCACAGATACGCAGTATTTT.

This clonotype was picked up many times. The CDR3 protein is CASTPRTSDNYNEQFF. In DNA form, the CDR3 reads TGCGCCAGCACCCCCCGGACTAGCGATAACTACAATGAGCAGTTCTTC. The rearrangement uses TRBV10-2 and TRBJ2-1, with TRBD2 identical over 9 bases. Losses at the gene ends were 7 bases for V and 3 bases for J; bases not matched to a gene: 10. The V gene's germline CDR1 is WSHSY and CDR2 SAAADI. The CDR3 runs to 16 residues.